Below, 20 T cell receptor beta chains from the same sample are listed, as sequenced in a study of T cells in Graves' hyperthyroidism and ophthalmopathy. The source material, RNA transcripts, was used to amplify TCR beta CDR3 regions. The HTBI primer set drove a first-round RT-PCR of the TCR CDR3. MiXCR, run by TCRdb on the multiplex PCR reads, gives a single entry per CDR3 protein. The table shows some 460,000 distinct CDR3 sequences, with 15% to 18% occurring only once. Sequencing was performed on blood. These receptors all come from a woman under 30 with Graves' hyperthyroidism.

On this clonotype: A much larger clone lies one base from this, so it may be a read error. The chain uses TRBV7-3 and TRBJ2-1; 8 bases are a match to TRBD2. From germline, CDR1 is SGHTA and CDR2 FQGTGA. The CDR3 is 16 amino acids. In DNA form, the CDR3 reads TGTGCCAGCAGCCCGGGAGGAGCGGGAGTCAACAATGAGCAGTCCTTC. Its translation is CASSPGGAGVNNEQSF.

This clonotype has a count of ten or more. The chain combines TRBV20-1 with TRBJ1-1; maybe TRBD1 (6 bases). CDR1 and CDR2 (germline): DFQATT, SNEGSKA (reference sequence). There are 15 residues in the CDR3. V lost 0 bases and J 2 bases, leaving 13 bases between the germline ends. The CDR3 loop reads CSARDLAGANTEAFF. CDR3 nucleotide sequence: TGCAGTGCTAGAGACCTGGCAGGGGCTAACACTGAAGCTTTCTTT.

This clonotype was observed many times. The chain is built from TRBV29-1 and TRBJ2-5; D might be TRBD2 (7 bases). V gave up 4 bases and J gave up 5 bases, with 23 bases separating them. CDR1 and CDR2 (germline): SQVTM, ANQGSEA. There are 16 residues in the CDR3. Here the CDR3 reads CSVGGTRWTSTETQYF. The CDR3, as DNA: TGCAGCGTTGGAGGGACACGCTGGACTAGTACGGAGACCCAGTACTTC.

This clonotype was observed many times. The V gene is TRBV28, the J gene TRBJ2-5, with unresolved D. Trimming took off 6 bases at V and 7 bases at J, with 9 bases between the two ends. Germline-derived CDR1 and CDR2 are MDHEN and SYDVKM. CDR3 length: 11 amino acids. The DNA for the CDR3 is TGTGCCAGCAGCGACACGGGGACCCAGTACTTC. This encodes CASSDTGTQYF. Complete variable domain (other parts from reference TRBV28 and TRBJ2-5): DVKVTQSSRYLVKRTGEKVFLECVQDMDHENMFWYRQDPGLGLRLIYFSYDVKMKEKGDIPEGYSVSREKKERFSLILESASTNQTSMYLCASSDTGTQYFGPGTRLLVL.

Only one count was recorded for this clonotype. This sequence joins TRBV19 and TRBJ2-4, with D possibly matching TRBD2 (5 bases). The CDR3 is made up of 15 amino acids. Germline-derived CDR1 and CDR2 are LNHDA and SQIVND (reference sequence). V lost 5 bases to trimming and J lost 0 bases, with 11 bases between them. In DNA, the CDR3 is TGTGCCAGTAGTCGGGAACTGATAGCCAAAAACATTCAGTACTTC. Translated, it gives CASSRELIAKNIQYF.

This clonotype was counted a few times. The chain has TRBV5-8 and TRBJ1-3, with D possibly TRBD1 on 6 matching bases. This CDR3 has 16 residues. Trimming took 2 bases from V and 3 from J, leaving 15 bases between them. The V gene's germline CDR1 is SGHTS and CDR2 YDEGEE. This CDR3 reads CASSFGGRVGGNTIYF. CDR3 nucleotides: TGTGCCAGCAGCTTCGGGGGGCGCGTAGGTGGAAACACCATATATTTT.

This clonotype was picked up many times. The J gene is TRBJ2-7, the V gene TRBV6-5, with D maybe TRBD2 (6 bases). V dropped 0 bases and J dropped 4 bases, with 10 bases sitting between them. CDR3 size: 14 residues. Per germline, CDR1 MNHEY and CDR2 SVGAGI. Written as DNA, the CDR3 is TGTGCCAGCAGTTACTCGGGCGGGGTATACGAGCAGTACTTC. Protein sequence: CASSYSGGVYEQYF.

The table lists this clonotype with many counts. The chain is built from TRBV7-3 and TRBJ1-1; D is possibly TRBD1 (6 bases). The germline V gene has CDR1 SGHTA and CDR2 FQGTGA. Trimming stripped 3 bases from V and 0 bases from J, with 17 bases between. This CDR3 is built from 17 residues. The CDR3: CASSFYTRGAMNTEAFF. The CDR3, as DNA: TGTGCCAGCAGCTTTTACACTAGGGGGGCGATGAACACTGAAGCTTTCTTT.

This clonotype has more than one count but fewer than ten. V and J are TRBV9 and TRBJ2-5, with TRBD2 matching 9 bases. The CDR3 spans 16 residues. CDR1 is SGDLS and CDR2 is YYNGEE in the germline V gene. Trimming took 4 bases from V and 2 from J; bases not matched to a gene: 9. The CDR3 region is CASSQARLAEQETQYF. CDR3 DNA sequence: TGTGCCAGCAGCCAAGCCCGACTAGCGGAACAAGAGACCCAGTACTTC.

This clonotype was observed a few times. This CDR3 is CASSVGTTLYYEQYF. The CDR3 bases are TGTGCCAGCAGCGTAGGAACTACCCTCTACTACGAGCAGTACTTC. The chain joins TRBV9 to TRBJ2-7; no definite D call. This CDR3 contains 15 residues. The germline V gene encodes CDR1 SGDLS and CDR2 YYNGEE. V lost 0 bases to trimming and J lost 3 bases, with 13 bases between them.

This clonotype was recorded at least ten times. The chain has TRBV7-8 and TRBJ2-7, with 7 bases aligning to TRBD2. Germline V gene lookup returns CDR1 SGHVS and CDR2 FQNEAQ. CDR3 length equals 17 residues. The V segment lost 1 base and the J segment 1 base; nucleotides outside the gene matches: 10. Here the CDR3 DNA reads TGTGCCAGCAGCTTAGACCCGCCGAGGGAGGGGTCCTACGAGCAGTACTTC. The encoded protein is CASSLDPPREGSYEQYF.

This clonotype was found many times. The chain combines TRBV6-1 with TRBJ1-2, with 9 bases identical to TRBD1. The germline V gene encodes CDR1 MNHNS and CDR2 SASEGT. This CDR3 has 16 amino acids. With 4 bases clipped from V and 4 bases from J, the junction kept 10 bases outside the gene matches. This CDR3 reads CASSGLGTGKVYGYTF. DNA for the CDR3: TGTGCCAGCAGTGGACTGGGGACAGGGAAGGTCTATGGCTACACCTTC.

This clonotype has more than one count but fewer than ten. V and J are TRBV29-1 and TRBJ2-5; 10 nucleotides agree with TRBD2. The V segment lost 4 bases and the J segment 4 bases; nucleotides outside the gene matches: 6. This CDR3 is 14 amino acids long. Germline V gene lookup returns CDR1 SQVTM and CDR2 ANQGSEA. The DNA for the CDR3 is TGCAGCGTTGTAAGAGCGGGAGGGGGAGAGACCCAGTACTTC. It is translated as CSVVRAGGGETQYF.

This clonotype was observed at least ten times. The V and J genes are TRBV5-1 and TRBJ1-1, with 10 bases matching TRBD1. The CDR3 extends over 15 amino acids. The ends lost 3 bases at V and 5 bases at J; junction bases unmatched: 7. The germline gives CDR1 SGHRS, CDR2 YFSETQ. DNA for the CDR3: TGCGCCAGCAGCTCCACCGGGACAGGGGAAACTGAAGCTTTCTTT. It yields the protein CASSSTGTGETEAFF.

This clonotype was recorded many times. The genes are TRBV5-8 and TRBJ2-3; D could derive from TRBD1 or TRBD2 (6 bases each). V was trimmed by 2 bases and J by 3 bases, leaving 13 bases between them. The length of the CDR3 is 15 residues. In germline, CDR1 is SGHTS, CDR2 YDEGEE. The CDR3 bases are TGTGCCAGCAGCTTTCGGGGGCTCTCTACAGATACGCAGTATTTT. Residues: CASSFRGLSTDTQYF.

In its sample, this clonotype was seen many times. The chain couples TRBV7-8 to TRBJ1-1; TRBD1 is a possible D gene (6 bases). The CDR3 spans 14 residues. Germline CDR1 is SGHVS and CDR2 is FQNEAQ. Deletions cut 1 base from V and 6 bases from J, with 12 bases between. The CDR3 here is CASSLVPGAAEAFF. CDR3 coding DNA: TGTGCCAGCAGCTTAGTTCCGGGGGCCGCTGAAGCTTTCTTT.

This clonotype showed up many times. This CDR3 reads CASSDERTGYEQFF. DNA of the CDR3: TGTGCCAGCAGTGACGAAAGGACAGGGTATGAGCAGTTCTTC. The V call is TRBV2, the J call TRBJ2-1, with TRBD1 matching 8 bases. Germline V gene data show CDR1 as SNHLY and CDR2 as FYNNEI. V lost 3 bases, J lost 8 bases, and 6 bases stayed unmatched. This CDR3 spans 14 amino acids. Full variable domain (outside the CDR3, taken from reference TRBV2 and TRBJ2-1): EPEVTQTPSHQVTQMGQEVILRCVPISNHLYFYWYRQILGQKVEFLVSFYNNEISEKSEIFDDQFSVERPDGSNFTLKIRSTKLEDSAMYFCASSDERTGYEQFFGPGTRLTVL.

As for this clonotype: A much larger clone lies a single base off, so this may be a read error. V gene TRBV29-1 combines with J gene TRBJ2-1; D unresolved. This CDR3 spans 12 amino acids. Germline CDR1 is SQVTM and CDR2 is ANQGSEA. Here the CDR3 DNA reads TGCAACGTTGCGTTTTCTTACAATGAGCAGTTCTTC. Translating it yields CNVAFSYNEQFF.

In DNA form, the CDR3 reads TGTGCCAGCAGTTTGGTGGGACAGGGGCGTGAAAAACTGTTTTTT. It yields the protein CASSLVGQGREKLFF. The rearrangement joins TRBV12-3 or TRBV12-4 to TRBJ1-4, with 10 bases fitting TRBD1. This CDR3 contains 15 residues. The V gene end was trimmed by 3 bases and the J gene end by 7 bases; junction bases not matched to a gene: 5.

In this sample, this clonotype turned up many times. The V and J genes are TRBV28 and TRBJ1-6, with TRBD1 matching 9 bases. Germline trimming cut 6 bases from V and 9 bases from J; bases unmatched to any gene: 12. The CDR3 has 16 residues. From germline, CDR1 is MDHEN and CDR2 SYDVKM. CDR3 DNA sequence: TGTGCCAGCAGGGACCACAGGGGGCGCGAGGGTTCACCCCTCCACTTT. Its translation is CASRDHRGREGSPLHF.